These 21 T cell receptor beta chains share one sample of origin, sequenced in a study of blood T cells in healthy people across ages (dated by TCRdb to the mid-2010s). Receptors were amplified or captured by 5' RACE. TCRdb names Illumina HiSeq 2500 as the instrument used. A second PCR of about 7 to 12 cycles was performed with a sample-barcoded 5' primer and a J-beta primer mix. The raw public data were reprocessed by TCRdb itself: fastp quality trimming at Q25, MiXCR clonotype calling, in-frame beta chains only. Here each entry gathers all rows of one CDR3 protein and keeps the most common genes and DNA. The sample records about 1.6 million distinct CDR3 sequences, roughly 30% of which are singletons. Clones ranked in the top ten supply around 11% of the sample. The sample consisted of blood. Receptor source: a woman under 40 in good health.

This chain joins TRBV20-1 and TRBJ2-5; D is possibly TRBD2 (6 bases). The J call may be incorrect, as the DNA end agrees better with TRBJ2-7. This CDR3 is built from 14 residues. Germline values: CDR1 DFQATT, CDR2 SNEGSKA (reference sequence). The CDR3 region is CSASGGRVDYEQYF. CDR3 DNA sequence: TGCAGTGCTAGCGGGGGTCGCGTCGACTACGAGCAGTACTTC.

To note about this clonotype: Relative to the germline gene, one junction end is altered; a read error may explain this. The rearrangement uses TRBV7-9 and TRBJ1-2; 7 bases map to TRBD1. Germline lookup yields CDR1 SEHNR and CDR2 FQNEAQ (reference sequence). The CDR3 sequence is 16 residues long. Here the CDR3 reads CASSSGAGTANYGYTF. The CDR3 DNA reads TGTGCCAGCAGCTCAGGGGCCGGGACAGCTAATTATGGCTACACCTTC.

J is TRBJ2-1 and V is TRBV5-1, with D perhaps matching TRBD1 or TRBD2 (6 bases each). The V gene's germline CDR1 is SGHRS and CDR2 YFSETQ. This CDR3 has 13 amino acids. The V end was cut by 0 bases, the J end by 6 bases, with 7 bases between. CDR3 DNA: TGCGCCAGCAGCTTGGAGGGGGGCAATGAGCAGTTCTTC. Its translation: CASSLEGGNEQFF.

This clonotype was observed many times. V and J are TRBV20-1 and TRBJ2-1; 12 bases are a match to TRBD2. This CDR3 region has 16 residues. Germline V gene data show CDR1 as DFQATT and CDR2 as SNEGSKA (reference sequence). J was trimmed by 4 bases and V by 6 bases; bases with no gene match: 10. The CDR3 nucleotides read TGCAGTGCCTCAGCGACTAGCGGGAGATGGTACAATGAGCAGTTCTTC. It encodes CSASATSGRWYNEQFF.

The J gene is TRBJ2-3, the V gene TRBV20-1, with 7 bases that match TRBD1. Germline assignment: CDR1 DFQATT and CDR2 SNEGSKA (reference sequence). CDR3 size: 14 residues. Unmatched junction bases numbered 2, after V lost 1 base and J lost 1 base. The CDR3 DNA reads as TGCAGTGCTAGAGCGAGGGGGCGCACAGATACGCAGTATTTT. It encodes CSARARGRTDTQYF.

The chain carries TRBV7-9 and TRBJ1-2; tentatively, D is TRBD1 (5 bases). The CDR3 length is 14 residues. The V gene's germline CDR1 is SEHNR and CDR2 FQNEAQ (reference sequence). V lost 0 bases to trimming and J lost 8 bases, with 13 bases between them. CDR3 DNA: TGTGCCAGCAGCTTAGCGGCAGGGTCCAGGGGCTACACCTTC. This gives the protein CASSLAAGSRGYTF.

V and J are TRBV9 and TRBJ2-4, with TRBD2 as a possible D gene (6 bases). V was trimmed by 4 bases and J by 5 bases, leaving 13 bases between them. The CDR3 has 14 amino acids. Germline loops: CDR1 SGDLS, CDR2 YYNGEE. The DNA for the CDR3 is TGTGCCAGCAGCCCTTGGGAGGAGGAAAACATTCAGTACTTC. Its protein is CASSPWEEENIQYF.

The chain carries TRBV28 and TRBJ1-2; D perhaps matches TRBD1 (6 bases). Trimming removed 3 bases at V and 3 bases at J, with 17 bases between. The CDR3 contains 16 residues. Germline values: CDR1 MDHEN, CDR2 SYDVKM. CDR3 residues: CASSLGSQGVDYGYTF. The CDR3 DNA follows: TGTGCCAGCAGTTTGGGATCACAGGGAGTGGACTATGGCTACACCTTC.

This clonotype has only a few counts. The genes are TRBV12-3 or TRBV12-4 and TRBJ1-1; D not resolved. CDR3 size: 12 residues. The V gene lost 3 bases and the J gene lost 7 bases, with 9 bases spanning the gap. The CDR3 region is CASSFQGREAFF. CDR3 bases: TGTGCCAGCAGTTTTCAAGGACGTGAAGCTTTCTTT.

The rearrangement links TRBV7-9 to TRBJ2-4, with TRBD2 matching over 8 bases. The J call may not be correct, given that the DNA end is closer to TRBJ2-7. The CDR3 consists of 15 residues. Germline V CDR1 and CDR2: SEHNR, FQNEAQ (reference sequence). CDR3 sequence reads: CASSFHWGGRHEQYF. The CDR3 DNA reads TGTGCCAGCAGCTTCCACTGGGGCGGGAGGCACGAGCAGTACTTC.

This clonotype showed up many times. The chain joins TRBV20-1 to TRBJ2-1; 8 bases line up with TRBD2. V was clipped by 3 bases and J by 3 bases; unmatched bases: 7. The CDR3 is 15 residues long. CDR1 is DFQATT and CDR2 is SNEGSKA in the germline V gene (reference sequence). The CDR3 here is CSASVSGSLYNEQFF. CDR3 in DNA: TGCAGTGCTAGTGTCAGCGGGAGTCTCTACAATGAGCAGTTCTTC.

The chain links TRBV5-1 to TRBJ1-2; TRBD1 aligns across 7 bases. Germline CDR1 is SGHRS and CDR2 is YFSETQ. The CDR3 covers 14 residues. Trimming at V came to 4 bases and at J to 3 bases, leaving 6 bases not matched to a gene. This chain's CDR3 is CASSAHRGDYGYTF. CDR3 nucleotides: TGCGCCAGCAGCGCCCACAGGGGAGACTATGGCTACACCTTC.

V and J are TRBV27 and TRBJ2-5; TRBD2 might be the D (6 bases). Looked up from germline, CDR1 is MNHEY and CDR2 is SMNVEV (reference sequence). CDR3 length: 15 residues. Deletions cut 7 bases from V and 5 bases from J, with 20 bases between. CDR3 in amino acids: CASIAYGGPGETQYF. In nucleotides, the CDR3 is TGTGCCAGCATCGCCTATGGAGGGCCGGGCGAGACCCAGTACTTC.

For this clonotype: This may be a read error, as it is one base from a much larger clone. The rearrangement uses TRBV4-1 and TRBJ1-2; 7 bases agree with TRBD1. V dropped 0 bases and J dropped 5; count of bases not matched to a gene: 3. Germline V gene data show CDR1 as MGHRA and CDR2 as YSYEKL. The CDR3 is made up of 14 amino acids. The CDR3 reads CASSQEGQRYGYTF. CDR3 bases: TGCGCCAGCAGCCAAGAGGGACAGCGGTATGGCTACACCTTC.

This clonotype has a count of ten or more. The rearrangement links TRBV27 to TRBJ2-5; a possible D gene is TRBD2 (6 bases). CDR3 length: 14 residues. Germline CDR1 reads MNHEY; CDR2 reads SMNVEV (reference sequence). V lost 7 bases and J lost 4, with 16 bases in between. The CDR3 region is CASKYGPAGETQYF. The CDR3 coding sequence is TGTGCCAGCAAGTATGGCCCAGCGGGAGAGACCCAGTACTTC.

The chain has TRBV27 and TRBJ2-3, with unresolved D. Trimming left V 7 bases short and J 1 base short, with 9 bases between. The CDR3 spans 13 residues. The germline V gene encodes CDR1 MNHEY and CDR2 SMNVEV (reference sequence). This chain's CDR3 is CASTRAGTDTQYF. The CDR3 DNA is TGTGCCAGCACTCGTGCGGGCACAGATACGCAGTATTTT.

This clonotype was found a few times. The V and J genes are TRBV20-1 and TRBJ1-1; perhaps TRBD1 as D (5 bases). V was shortened by 5 bases and J by 1 base, with 14 bases between the two germline ends. Germline CDR1 reads DFQATT; CDR2 reads SNEGSKA (reference sequence). The CDR3 consists of 14 residues. CDR3 loop: CSAFPRRGNTEAFF. The CDR3 DNA sequence: TGCAGTGCTTTCCCCCGGAGGGGGAACACTGAAGCTTTCTTT.

This clonotype was recorded a few times. The V gene is TRBV3-1, the J gene TRBJ2-7; the D gene is possibly TRBD1 (5 bases). CDR1 and CDR2 (germline): LGHDT, YNNKEL (reference sequence). The CDR3 extends over 13 amino acids. V lost 3 bases and J 2 bases, leaving 8 bases between the germline ends. The CDR3 region is CASSHGATYEQYF. The CDR3 DNA sequence: TGTGCCAGCAGCCATGGGGCCACCTACGAGCAGTACTTC.

There are a few counts of this clonotype. This chain joins TRBV4-1 and TRBJ2-1, with D perhaps TRBD2 (6 bases). The germline gives CDR1 MGHRA, CDR2 YSYEKL. V lost 3 bases and J lost 7, with 16 bases in between. The CDR3 loop spans 15 amino acids. This chain's CDR3 is CASSQEGTPLNEQFF. The CDR3 nucleotides are TGCGCCAGCAGCCAGGAAGGGACTCCCCTAAATGAGCAGTTCTTC.

V usage is TRBV20-1 and J usage is TRBJ2-1; 11 nucleotides line up with TRBD2. CDR3 length: 16 amino acids. Germline CDR1 is DFQATT and CDR2 is SNEGSKA (reference sequence). Trimming took 4 bases from V and 8 from J; bases not matched to a gene: 13. DNA of the CDR3: TGCAGTGCTATCGAACCGGGGACTAGCGGCTTGGATGAGCAGTTCTTC. Residues: CSAIEPGTSGLDEQFF.

J is TRBJ1-4 and V is TRBV12-3 or TRBV12-4; no firm D call. The CDR3 runs 14 residues. Trimming took 3 bases from V and 2 from J, leaving 7 bases between them. The CDR3 is CASSLRLTNEKLFF. CDR3 DNA: TGTGCCAGCAGTTTGAGGCTCACTAATGAAAAACTGTTTTTT.